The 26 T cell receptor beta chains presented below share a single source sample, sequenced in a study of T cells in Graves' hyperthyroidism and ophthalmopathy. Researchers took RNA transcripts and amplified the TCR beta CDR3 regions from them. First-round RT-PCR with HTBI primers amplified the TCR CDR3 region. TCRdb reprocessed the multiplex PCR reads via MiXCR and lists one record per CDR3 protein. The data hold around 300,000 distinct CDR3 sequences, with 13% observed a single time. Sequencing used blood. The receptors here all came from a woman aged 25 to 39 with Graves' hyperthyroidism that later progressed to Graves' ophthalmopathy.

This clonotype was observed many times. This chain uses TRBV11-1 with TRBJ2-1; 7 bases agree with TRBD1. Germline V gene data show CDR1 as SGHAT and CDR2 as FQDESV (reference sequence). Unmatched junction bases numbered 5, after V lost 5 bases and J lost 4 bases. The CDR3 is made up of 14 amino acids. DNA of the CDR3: TGTGCCAGCAGCCTGTGGGACAGTTACAATGAGCAGTTCTTC. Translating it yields CASSLWDSYNEQFF.

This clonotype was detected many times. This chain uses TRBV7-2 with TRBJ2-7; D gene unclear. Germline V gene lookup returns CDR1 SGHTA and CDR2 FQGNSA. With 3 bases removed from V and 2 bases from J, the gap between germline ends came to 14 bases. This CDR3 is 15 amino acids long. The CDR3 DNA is TGTGCCAGCAGCTTGAGTGCTAAAGGAACCTACGAGCAGTACTTC. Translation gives CASSLSAKGTYEQYF.

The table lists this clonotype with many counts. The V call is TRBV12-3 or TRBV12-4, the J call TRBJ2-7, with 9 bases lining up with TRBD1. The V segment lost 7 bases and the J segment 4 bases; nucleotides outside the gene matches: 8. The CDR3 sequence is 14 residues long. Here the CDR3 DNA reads TGTGCCAGCACCCCGTTGGACAGGGGTTACGAGCAGTACTTC. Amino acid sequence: CASTPLDRGYEQYF.

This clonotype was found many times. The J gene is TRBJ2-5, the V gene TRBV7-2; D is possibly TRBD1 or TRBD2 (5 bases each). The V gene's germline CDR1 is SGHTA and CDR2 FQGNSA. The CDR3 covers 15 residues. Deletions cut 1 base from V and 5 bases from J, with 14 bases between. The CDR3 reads CASSLGGGPGETQYF. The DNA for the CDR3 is TGTGCCAGCAGCTTAGGGGGCGGGCCGGGGGAGACCCAGTACTTC.

The CDR3 DNA is TGTGCCAGCAGCGCACAACCGGGGAGTTGGGTTGGCACGACTAATGAAAAACTGTTTTTT. Translating it yields CASSAQPGSWVGTTNEKLFF. The gene calls are TRBV7-9 and TRBJ1-4; D remains ambiguous. From germline, CDR1 is SEHNR and CDR2 FQNEAQ (reference sequence). This CDR3 contains 20 residues. Deletions cut 5 bases from V and 2 bases from J, with 27 bases between.

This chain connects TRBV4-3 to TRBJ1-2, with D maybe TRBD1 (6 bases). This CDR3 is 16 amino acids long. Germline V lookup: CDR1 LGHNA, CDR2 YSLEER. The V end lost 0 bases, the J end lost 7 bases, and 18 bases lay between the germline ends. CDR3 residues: CASSQDVQGLSIGYTF. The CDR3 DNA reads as TGCGCCAGCAGCCAAGATGTTCAGGGGCTCTCGATTGGCTACACCTTC.

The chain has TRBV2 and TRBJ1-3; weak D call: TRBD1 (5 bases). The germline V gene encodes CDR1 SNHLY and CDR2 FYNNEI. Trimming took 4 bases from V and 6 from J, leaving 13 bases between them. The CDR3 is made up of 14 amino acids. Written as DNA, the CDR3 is TGTGCCAGCAGTGGTCGTGGGGGTGCAAACACCATATATTTT. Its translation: CASSGRGGANTIYF.

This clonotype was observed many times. In DNA, the CDR3 is TGTGCCAGCAGCTTAGATTACAACGAGCAGTACTTC. This translates into CASSLDYNEQYF. The V and J genes are TRBV11-2 and TRBJ2-7; no firm D call. Deletions cut 0 bases from V and 5 bases from J, with 5 bases between. The CDR3 length is 12 residues. Germline V gene lookup returns CDR1 SGHAT and CDR2 FQNNGV.

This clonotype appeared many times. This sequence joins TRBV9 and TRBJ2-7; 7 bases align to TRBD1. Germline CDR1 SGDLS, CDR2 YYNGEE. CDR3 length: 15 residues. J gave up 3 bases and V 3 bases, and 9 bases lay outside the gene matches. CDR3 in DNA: TGTGCCAGCAGCGCGGAAGGACAGGTAAACTACGAGCAGTACTTC. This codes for CASSAEGQVNYEQYF.

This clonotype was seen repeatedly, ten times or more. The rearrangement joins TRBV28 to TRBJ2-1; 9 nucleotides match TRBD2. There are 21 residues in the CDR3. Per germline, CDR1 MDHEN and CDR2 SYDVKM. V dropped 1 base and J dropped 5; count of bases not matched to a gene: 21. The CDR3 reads CASSLLGAQRLSGSYHNEQFF. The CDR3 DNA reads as TGTGCCAGCAGTTTATTGGGGGCTCAGCGTCTTAGCGGGAGCTACCACAATGAGCAGTTCTTC. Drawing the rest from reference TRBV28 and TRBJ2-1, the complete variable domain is DVKVTQSSRYLVKRTGEKVFLECVQDMDHENMFWYRQDPGLGLRLIYFSYDVKMKEKGDIPEGYSVSREKKERFSLILESASTNQTSMYLCASSLLGAQRLSGSYHNEQFFGPGTRLTVL.

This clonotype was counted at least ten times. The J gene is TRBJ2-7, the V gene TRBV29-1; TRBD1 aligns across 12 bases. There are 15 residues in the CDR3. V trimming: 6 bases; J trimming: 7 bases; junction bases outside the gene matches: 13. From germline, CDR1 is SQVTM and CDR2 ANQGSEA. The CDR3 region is CSVSLGDRGRFEQYF. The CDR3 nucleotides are TGCAGCGTAAGCCTAGGGGACAGGGGGCGCTTTGAGCAGTACTTC.

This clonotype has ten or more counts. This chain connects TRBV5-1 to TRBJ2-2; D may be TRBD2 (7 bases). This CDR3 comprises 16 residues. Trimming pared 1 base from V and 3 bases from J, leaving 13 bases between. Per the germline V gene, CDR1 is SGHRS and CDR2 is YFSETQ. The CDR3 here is CASSLFQGRDTGELFF. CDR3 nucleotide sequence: TGCGCCAGCAGCTTGTTCCAGGGGAGGGACACCGGGGAGCTGTTTTTT.

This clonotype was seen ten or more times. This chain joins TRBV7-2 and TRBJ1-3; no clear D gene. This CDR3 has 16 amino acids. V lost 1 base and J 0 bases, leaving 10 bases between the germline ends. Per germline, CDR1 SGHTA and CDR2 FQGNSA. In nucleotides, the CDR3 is TGTGCCAGCAGCTTAGTCGGCGCCAGCTCTGGAAACACCATATATTTT. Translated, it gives CASSLVGASSGNTIYF.

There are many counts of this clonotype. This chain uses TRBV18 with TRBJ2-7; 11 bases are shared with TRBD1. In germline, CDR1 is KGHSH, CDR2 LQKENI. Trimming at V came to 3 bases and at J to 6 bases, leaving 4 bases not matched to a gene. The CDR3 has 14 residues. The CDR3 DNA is TGTGCCAGCTCACCCCGGGACAGGGGGTCCGAGCAGTACTTC. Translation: CASSPRDRGSEQYF.

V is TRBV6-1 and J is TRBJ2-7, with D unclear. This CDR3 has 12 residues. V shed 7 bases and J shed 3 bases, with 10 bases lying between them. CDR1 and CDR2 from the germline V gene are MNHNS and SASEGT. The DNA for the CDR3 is TGTGCCAGCACCGACGGTGGCTACGAGCAGTACTTC. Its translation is CASTDGGYEQYF.

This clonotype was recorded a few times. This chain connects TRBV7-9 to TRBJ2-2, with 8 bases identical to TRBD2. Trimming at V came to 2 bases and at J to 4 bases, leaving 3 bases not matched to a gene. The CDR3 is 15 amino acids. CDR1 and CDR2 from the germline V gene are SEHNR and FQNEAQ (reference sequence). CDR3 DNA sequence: TGTGCCAGCAGCTTAACAGCGGGAGTCACCGGGGAGCTGTTTTTT. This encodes CASSLTAGVTGELFF.

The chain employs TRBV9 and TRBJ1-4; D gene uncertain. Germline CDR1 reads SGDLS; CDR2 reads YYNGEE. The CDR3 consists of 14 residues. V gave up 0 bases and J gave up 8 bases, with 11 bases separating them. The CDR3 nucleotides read TGTGCCAGCAGCGTAGTTCCGGGCCGGGAAAAACTGTTTTTT. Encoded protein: CASSVVPGREKLFF.

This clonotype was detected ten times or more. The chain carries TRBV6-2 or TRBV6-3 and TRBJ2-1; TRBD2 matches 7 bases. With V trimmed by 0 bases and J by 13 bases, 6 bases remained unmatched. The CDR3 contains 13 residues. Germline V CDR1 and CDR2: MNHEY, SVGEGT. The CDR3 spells CASSYSAGVGQFF. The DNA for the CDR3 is TGTGCCAGCAGTTACTCGGCGGGAGTGGGACAGTTCTTC.

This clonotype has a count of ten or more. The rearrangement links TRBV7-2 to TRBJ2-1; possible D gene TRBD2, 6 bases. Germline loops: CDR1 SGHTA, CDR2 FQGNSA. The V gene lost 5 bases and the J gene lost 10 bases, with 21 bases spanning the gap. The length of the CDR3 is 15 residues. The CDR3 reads CASSRLSEGRGEQFF. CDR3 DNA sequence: TGTGCCAGCAGCCGTTTATCGGAGGGCCGAGGAGAGCAGTTCTTC.

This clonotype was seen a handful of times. CDR3 region: CASSEEAGGTGYTF. In DNA, the CDR3 is TGTGCCAGCAGTGAGGAGGCAGGGGGCACGGGCTACACCTTC. V and J are TRBV6-1 and TRBJ1-2; TRBD1 matches 8 bases. The germline gives CDR1 MNHNS, CDR2 SASEGT. V trimming: 3 bases; J trimming: 8 bases; junction bases outside the gene matches: 8. The CDR3 is 14 residues long.

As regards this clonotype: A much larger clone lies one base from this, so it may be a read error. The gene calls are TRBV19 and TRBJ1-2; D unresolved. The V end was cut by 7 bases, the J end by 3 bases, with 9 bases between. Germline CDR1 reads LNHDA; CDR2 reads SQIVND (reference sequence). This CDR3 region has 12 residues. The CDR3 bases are TGTGCCAGTAAAGCGCAGTACTATGGCTACACCTTC. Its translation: CASKAQYYGYTF.

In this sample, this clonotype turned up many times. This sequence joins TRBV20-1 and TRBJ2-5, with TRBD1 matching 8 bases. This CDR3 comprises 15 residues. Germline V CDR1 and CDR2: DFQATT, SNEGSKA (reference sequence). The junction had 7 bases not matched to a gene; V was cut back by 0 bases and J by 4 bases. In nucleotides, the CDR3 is TGCAGTGCTAGAGATGCGACAGGGGACGTAGAGACCCAGTACTTC. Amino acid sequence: CSARDATGDVETQYF.

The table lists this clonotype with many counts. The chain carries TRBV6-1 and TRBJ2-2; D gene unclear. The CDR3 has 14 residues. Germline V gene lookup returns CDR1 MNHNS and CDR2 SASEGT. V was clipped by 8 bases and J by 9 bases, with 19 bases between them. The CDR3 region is CASLRPRNPWELFF. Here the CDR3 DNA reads TGTGCCAGCCTGAGGCCCAGGAACCCATGGGAGCTGTTTTTT.

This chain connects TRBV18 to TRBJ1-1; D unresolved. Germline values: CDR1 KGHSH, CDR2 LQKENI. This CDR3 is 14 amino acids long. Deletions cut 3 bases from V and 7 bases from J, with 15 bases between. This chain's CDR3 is CASSPTAEDGEAFF. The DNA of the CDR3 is TGTGCCAGCTCACCGACCGCCGAGGACGGTGAAGCTTTCTTT.

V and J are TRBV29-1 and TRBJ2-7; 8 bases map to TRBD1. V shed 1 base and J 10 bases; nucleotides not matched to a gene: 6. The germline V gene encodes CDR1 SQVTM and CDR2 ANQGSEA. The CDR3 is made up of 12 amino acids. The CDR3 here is CSVEVLTGEQYF. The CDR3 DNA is TGCAGCGTTGAAGTTTTGACAGGGGAACAGTACTTC.

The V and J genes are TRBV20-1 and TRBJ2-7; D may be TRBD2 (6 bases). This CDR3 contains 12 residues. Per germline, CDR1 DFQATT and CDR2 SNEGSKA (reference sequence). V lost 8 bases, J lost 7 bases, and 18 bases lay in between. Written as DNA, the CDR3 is TGCAGTCCCTCGGGGGACTCGGAAGAGCAGTACTTC. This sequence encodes CSPSGDSEEQYF.